This T cell receptor (beta chain) came from a study of CD8 T cells in ankylosing spondylitis. Broader study findings: Certain motif variants had earlier appeared in reactive arthritis synovial fluid and blood. Disease-linked clones, CD8+, were relatively rare in peripheral blood. It appeared that ankylosing spondylitis blood was characterized by a TCR beta motif of about 8 highly homologous variants. There was reportedly significant enrichment of clones that were disease-linked in matched ankylosing spondylitis synovial fluid.

Quantitative molecular-barcoded 5'-RACE generated the TCR beta libraries. TCRdb redid the calling of the 5' RACE reads with MiXCR, one entry per CDR3 protein. This sample has about 440,000 distinct CDR3 sequences, with roughly 18% found just once. The sample holds a few counts of this clonotype. What it binds is not known. This receptor was identified in a male donor with ankylosing spondylitis. The sample comprised blood, either unsorted or a sorted T cell fraction (not recorded which).

For the CDR3, the DNA is TGTGCCAGCAGCTTAGAGTCCCGCAGCTCCTACGAGCAGTACTTC. Translation gives CASSLESRSSYEQYF. V and J are TRBV7-2 and TRBJ2-7, with no clear D. Trimming took off 1 base at V and 0 bases at J, with 10 bases between the two ends. The CDR3 consists of 15 residues. Germline CDR1 SGHTA, CDR2 FQGNSA.